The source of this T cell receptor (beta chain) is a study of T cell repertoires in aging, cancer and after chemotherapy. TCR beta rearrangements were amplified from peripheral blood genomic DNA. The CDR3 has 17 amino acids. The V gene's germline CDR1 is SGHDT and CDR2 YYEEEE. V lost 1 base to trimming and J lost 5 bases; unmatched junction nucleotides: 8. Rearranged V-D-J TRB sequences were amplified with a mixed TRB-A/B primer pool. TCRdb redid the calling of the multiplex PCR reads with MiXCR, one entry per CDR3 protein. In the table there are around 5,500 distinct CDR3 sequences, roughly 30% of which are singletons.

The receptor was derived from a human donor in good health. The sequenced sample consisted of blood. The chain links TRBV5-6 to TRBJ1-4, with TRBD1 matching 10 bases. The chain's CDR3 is CASSLPPGTGVNEKLFF. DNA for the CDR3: TGTGCCAGCAGCTTGCCCCCGGGGACAGGGGTGAATGAAAAACTGTTTTTT.